The 2 T cell receptor beta chains below all came from one sample that was sequenced in a study of identical twins. TCRdb analysed the 5' RACE reads with MiXCR anew, one entry per CDR3 protein. This sample has 690,000 or so distinct CDR3 sequences, with approximately 6.1% found just once. Sequences were obtained from naive T cells sorted from blood. The receptors shown here come from a man younger than 30 in good health.

This clonotype was counted at least ten times. The rearrangement uses TRBV7-9 and TRBJ1-4; 7 nucleotides align to TRBD1. Losses at the gene ends were 4 bases for V and 5 bases for J; bases not matched to a gene: 4. The V gene's germline CDR1 is SEHNR and CDR2 FQNEAQ (reference sequence). The CDR3 consists of 14 residues. The CDR3 sequence: CASSSLGGNEKLFF. CDR3 nucleotide sequence: TGTGCCAGCAGCTCCTTAGGGGGCAATGAAAAACTGTTTTTT.

V usage is TRBV7-9 and J usage is TRBJ1-5; 7 positions match TRBD1. Trimming at V came to 3 bases and at J to 3 bases, leaving 2 bases not matched to a gene. The CDR3 length is 14 residues. CDR1 is SEHNR and CDR2 is FQNEAQ in the germline V gene (reference sequence). In DNA form, the CDR3 reads TGTGCCAGCAGCTTCGGGACAGACAATCAGCCCCAGCATTTT. This encodes CASSFGTDNQPQHF.